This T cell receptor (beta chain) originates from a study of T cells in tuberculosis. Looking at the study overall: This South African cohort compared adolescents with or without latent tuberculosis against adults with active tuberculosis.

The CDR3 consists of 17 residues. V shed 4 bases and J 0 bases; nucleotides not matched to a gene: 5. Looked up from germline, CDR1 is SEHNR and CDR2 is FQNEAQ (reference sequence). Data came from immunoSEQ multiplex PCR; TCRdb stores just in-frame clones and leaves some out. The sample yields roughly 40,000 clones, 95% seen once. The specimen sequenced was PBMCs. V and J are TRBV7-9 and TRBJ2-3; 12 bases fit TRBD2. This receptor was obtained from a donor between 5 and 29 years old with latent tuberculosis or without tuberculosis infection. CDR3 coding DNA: TGTGCCAGCAGCTCCCTAGCGGGGGGGCCTAGCACAGATACGCAGTATTTT. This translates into CASSSLAGGPSTDTQYF.